The present entry profiles one TCR beta chain with its context. Its antigen is unidentified. This sample was included in a study of T cell clones after liver transplantation. Study overall: TCRbeta sequencing after a pre-transplant mixed lymphocyte reaction identified graft-donor-reactive clones, later tracked in post-transplant blood. Blood was drawn pre-transplant, before withdrawal, and after full or failed withdrawal.

TCRdb keeps only in-frame clones here, not all; method: immunoSEQ multiplex PCR. This repertoire shows about 11,000 clones, over 55% found once; its top ten account for roughly 23%. Study results and caveats: In a couple of subjects, few donor cells limited the measurable donor-reactive repertoire. Graft donor-reactive T cells may have migrated into the graft rather than being deleted.

This TCR was sampled from a human patient who received a liver transplant. Some of the T cells might come from the graft donor. This specimen consisted of CD4+ T cells from blood, obtained about 2.5 years after liver transplant.

CDR3 sequence (DNA): TGTGCCAGCAGTTTACGGCAGGGATCCCCCCTCCACTTT. It is translated as CASSLRQGSPLHF. The chain recombines TRBV28 with TRBJ1-6; possibly TRBD1 for D (5 bases). V lost 2 bases and J lost 13, with 12 bases in between. This CDR3 is built from 13 residues. CDR1 is MDHEN and CDR2 is SYDVKM in the germline V gene.